This T cell receptor beta chain was identified during a study of cytomegalovirus exposure and HLA in healthy donors (TCRdb year 2017). Broadly, across the study: In an earlier analysis of under 600 of the donors, around 290 Gb of sequence data and 117 million unique TCR beta sequences from about 180 million T cells were reported. An early release that covered about 600 HLA-typed donors contained about 290 gigabases of sequencing data and tens of millions of unique TCR sequences. Of the 350 to 450 genotyped donors, 81% were placed in the genetic ancestry cluster associated with self-reported Caucasian donors. The aim of the study was to test whether cataloging public T cell receptors could identify signatures of past pathogen exposure. Using immunosequencing, the study profiled T cell repertoires from 640 or so subjects and related those repertoires to cytomegalovirus serostatus. A separate validation cohort of 100 to 150 different subjects was used in addition to the roughly 700-subject first cohort. To predict cytomegalovirus infection status, the study combined high-throughput TCR immunosequencing, statistical association of individual TCRs with disease status, and machine learning. In a later analysis, previously published TCR beta repertoires from several hundred donors were re-analyzed and high-resolution HLA genotyping was added so that TCR occurrence patterns could be studied. Rather than drawing on any new phenotypic data, the later analysis identified candidate immune exposures from TCR beta sequences and the way those sequences occurred across donors. An earlier analysis of around 580 of the donors used high-throughput TCR beta sequencing to judge whether each TCR beta V gene segment behaved as functional or pseudogenic. Donor age, sex, ethnicity and CMV serostatus were compiled together with the repertoire data. In a later genetic analysis, genome-wide SNP genotypes for about 55% of the roughly 700 donors were used, and that subset was treated as a discovery cohort. All discovery cohort repertoires had been generated on a single sequencing platform. Both class I and class II loci were covered by HLA typing, at four-digit resolution. Typing coverage varied by locus: roughly 629-640 donors for A, B, C, DRB1 and DQB1; roughly 510 for DQA1; some 610 for DPA1; about 450 for DPB1. Five DR-DQ haplotypes were handled as single units for association and clustering because linkage in the cohort was strong. Across some 400 genotyped donors of the cohort, an average of about 240,000 unique TCR beta nucleotide sequences per donor were sequenced, and roughly 20% of those sequences were non-productive. Study-wide findings and limitations: When HLA alleles, especially DR and DQ, strongly co-occurred, TCR associations were difficult to assign to individual alleles. CMV serostatus was the only immune exposure information available for the cohort. A later analysis found that TCR association rates varied across HLA loci, with DRB1 alleles showing the most associated TCRs and HLA-C alleles the fewest. Most CMV-associated TCR beta chains appeared to be HLA-restricted in a later analysis, and the HLA associations seemed to be driven largely by CMV exposure. The study listed 150 to 200 TCR beta chains as associated with cytomegalovirus. Most TCR sequences were seen in very few donors, while some public TCRs were found in many individuals. In a later genetic analysis, a missense DCLRE1C variant was associated with V-gene and J-gene trimming of TCR beta chains, and the association was replicated in an independent cohort. The cohort was sequenced for TCR beta chains only, and without alpha or paired-chain data the features that could be detected were limited. Compared with equally common non-associated chains, HLA-associated TCR beta chains in a later analysis were more clonally expanded and had lower generation probabilities. Three of the identified cytomegalovirus-associated TCR beta chains were confirmed in vitro to be specific for cytomegalovirus antigens. Because HLA typing was missing for some donors at each locus, association tests included only the typed subset. The authors suggested that the approach could potentially be generalized to other disease states and immunological phenotypes. A group of highly shared sequence variants was considered likely to be a technical artifact of the sequencing pipeline. Cytomegalovirus status was reported to be diagnosed by the classifier with high specificity and sensitivity in both the original and validation cohorts. Linkage disequilibrium might explain the correlated functional status among segregating V segments, but an unknown experimental factor could not be ruled out. In a later analysis, around 17,000 TCR beta sequences were associated with specific HLA alleles at a false discovery rate of 0.05. According to a later analysis, parvovirus B19, influenza, CMV and Epstein-Barr virus appeared linked to several top co-occurrence clusters. The earlier analysis of a few hundred of the donors excluded about 16 rarely observed V segments, including chromosome 9 orphons, because counts were too low. Compared with the roughly 700-donor mean, donors in an Asian-associated ancestry cluster had fewer N-insertions in productive TCRs, according to a later genetic analysis. Presence/absence analyses assumed roughly uniform sequencing depth across donors, an assumption that may not hold. A further reported finding was that TCR beta sequences accurately predicted the HLA-A and HLA-B alleles for most subjects in the first cohort. Because the 87-base-pair reads could not distinguish some IMGT-functional V segments, including TRBV6-2 and TRBV6-3, those segments were excluded. An earlier analysis of approximately 590 of the donors showed that most TCR beta V segments appeared in productive rearrangements either about 87% or about 30% of the time, which broadly matched IMGT annotations.

Trimming at the junction amounts to 5 bases on V and 8 bases on J, and the germline ends lie 15 bases apart. From cysteine to phenylalanine, the CDR3 is 13 amino acids long. Only the CDR3 portion is preserved as DNA: 39 bases, with reading frame beginning at the first base. CDR1 MGHRA and CDR2 YSYEKL were looked up in the germline V gene. The cohort comprised under 700 healthy bone marrow donors. At the time of sampling, every cohort member was nominally healthy, though immune exposures that went unrecorded were likely present. The donor was CMV seropositive and belonged to the group of about 290 seropositive cohort members. Each donor provided a peripheral blood sample, and peripheral blood mononuclear cells were used for TCR beta sequencing. The Qiagen DNeasy Blood Extraction Kit was used to extract genomic DNA from the blood cell samples. Receptor libraries were prepared by the immunoSEQ multiplex PCR assay. For the multiplex PCR, a mixture combining 60 forward primers for TCR Vbeta segments and 13 reverse primers for TCR Jbeta segments was used. Amplification of the CDR3 region of rearranged TCR beta genes was performed with a multiplex PCR assay on genomic DNA. Amplified TCR beta libraries were sequenced as 87-base-pair reads on the Illumina HiSeq System. Processing in the source paper ran as follows. In a later analysis, tens of millions of unique TCR beta chains were counted across the approximately 640 repertoires, and roughly 10 million of these chains were shared by at least two donors. To remove PCR and sequencing errors, raw reads were error-corrected and collapsed into unique sequences using a nearest-neighbor algorithm that merged closely related sequences. Alignment of CDR3 sequences to IMGT reference sequences was used to assign V, D and J gene segments. Each retained sequence needed at least a six-nucleotide match to both a V gene segment and a J gene segment. Rearrangements were called productive when the CDR3 lacked stop codons and stayed in frame with V and J; all others were non-productive. Following IMGT convention, CDR3 was defined as the stretch from the second conserved V-encoded cysteine to the conserved J-encoded phenylalanine. The earlier analysis of roughly 590 of the donors excluded any sequence lacking an unambiguous match to a single V gene segment. An earlier analysis of 587 of the donors classified V segments as functional when productive rearrangements were above 56.7% and as segregating when the standard deviation between donors was above 5%. A statistical classification framework was built to diagnose cytomegalovirus status from the catalog of TCR beta chain sequences. V and J gene assignment, in a later analysis, came from comparing TCR nucleotide sequences with IMGT/GENE-DB human TR gene sequences. In a later analysis, CDR3 sequences and most-parsimonious VDJ recombination scenarios were assigned using the TCRdist pipeline. In a later analysis, each TCR beta chain was defined by its CDR3 amino acid sequence together with its V-gene family, and reads lacking a unique V-gene family were excluded. A later analysis removed 592 highly shared, low-generation-probability nucleotide sequences to deal with suspected cross-contamination and a sequencing artifact. In a later analysis, a clonal expansion index was calculated for each public chain from normalized within-repertoire ranks of inferred template counts. In a later analysis, generation probabilities were computed using a VDJ recombination model fitted to out-of-frame rearrangements, and the results were checked against IGoR. In a later analysis, TCR-TCR, TCR-HLA and TCR-CMV co-occurrence was scored with hypergeometric tests, and a repertoire-size bias correction was applied to TCR pairs. To estimate false discovery rates, a later analysis permuted the HLA or CMV assignments 20 times. In a later analysis, co-occurring TCRs were grouped using DBSCAN, with TCRdist sequence similarity added in when clustering inside HLA-allele-positive subsets. Co-occurrence clustering excluded repertoires with fewer than 30,000 or more than 120,000 public chains, plus five with anomalous nucleotide sharing. TCRdb's version of the immuneACCESS table is confined to in-frame rearrangements and falls short of the full clone set. An unresolved V gene accounts for under half of the shortfall where checked; the remainder is of unknown origin. V, J and clone size are taken as reported in that table, and D and trimming were inferred from the DNA itself. The sample table lists 250,000 to 350,000 clones, 86% of them with a count of one. Jointly, the top ten make up roughly 4% of the sample.

Comments on this clone: Its antigen has not been determined. Nothing much larger sits one base from this clone, and base qualities are not available.

This clonotype was sampled from a middle-aged man in good health and CMV-seropositive. The sequenced sample was PBMCs. In this chain, TRBV4-1 is recombined with TRBJ1-2; TRBD1 is possibly the D segment (5 matching bases). The CDR3 protein is CASSKIGADGYTF. The DNA is as follows: TGCGCCAGCAGCAAAATAGGGGCGGACGGCTACACCTTC.